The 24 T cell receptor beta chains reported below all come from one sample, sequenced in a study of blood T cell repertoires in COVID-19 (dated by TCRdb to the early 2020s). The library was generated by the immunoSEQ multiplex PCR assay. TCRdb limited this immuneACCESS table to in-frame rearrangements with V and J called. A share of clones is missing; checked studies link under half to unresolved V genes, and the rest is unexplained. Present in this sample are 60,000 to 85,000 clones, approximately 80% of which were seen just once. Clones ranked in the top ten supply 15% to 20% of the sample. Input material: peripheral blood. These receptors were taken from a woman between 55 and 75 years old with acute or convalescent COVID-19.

CDR3 nucleotide sequence: TGTGCCAGCAGTGAGGAGGGAGGGTACACTGAAGCTTTCTTT. Translating gives CASSEEGGYTEAFF. The rearrangement uses TRBV2 and TRBJ1-1; D uncertain. V was cut by 3 bases and J by 3 bases, with 11 bases left in between. This CDR3 is 14 amino acids long. Germline V lookup: CDR1 SNHLY, CDR2 FYNNEI. The full variable domain, in which reference TRBV2 and TRBJ1-1 provide the parts outside the CDR3, is EPEVTQTPSHQVTQMGQEVILRCVPISNHLYFYWYRQILGQKVEFLVSFYNNEISEKSEIFDDQFSVERPDGSNFTLKIRSTKLEDSAMYFCASSEEGGYTEAFFGQGTRLTVV.

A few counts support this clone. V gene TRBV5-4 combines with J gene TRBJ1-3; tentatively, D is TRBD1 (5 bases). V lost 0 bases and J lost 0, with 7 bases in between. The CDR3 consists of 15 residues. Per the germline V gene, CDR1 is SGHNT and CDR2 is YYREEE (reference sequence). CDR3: CASSLAGGSGNTIYF. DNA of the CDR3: TGTGCCAGCAGCTTGGCCGGGGGCTCTGGAAACACCATATATTTT.

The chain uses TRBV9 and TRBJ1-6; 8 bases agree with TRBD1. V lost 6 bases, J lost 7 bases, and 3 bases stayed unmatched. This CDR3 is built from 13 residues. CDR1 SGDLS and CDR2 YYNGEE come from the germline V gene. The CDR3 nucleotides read TGTGCCAGCACCCAGGGGGCGAATTCACCCCTCCACTTT. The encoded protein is CASTQGANSPLHF.

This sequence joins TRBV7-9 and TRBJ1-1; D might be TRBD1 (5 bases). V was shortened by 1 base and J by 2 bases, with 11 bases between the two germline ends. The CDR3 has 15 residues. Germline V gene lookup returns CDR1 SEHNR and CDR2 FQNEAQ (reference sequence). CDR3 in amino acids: CASSLGGGINTEAFF. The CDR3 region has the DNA TGTGCCAGCAGCTTAGGTGGGGGGATCAACACTGAAGCTTTCTTT.

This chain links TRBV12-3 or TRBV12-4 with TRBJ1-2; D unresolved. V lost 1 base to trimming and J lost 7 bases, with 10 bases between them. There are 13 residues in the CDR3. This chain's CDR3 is CASSLGGGFGYTF. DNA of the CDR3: TGTGCCAGCAGTTTAGGAGGAGGGTTTGGCTACACCTTC.

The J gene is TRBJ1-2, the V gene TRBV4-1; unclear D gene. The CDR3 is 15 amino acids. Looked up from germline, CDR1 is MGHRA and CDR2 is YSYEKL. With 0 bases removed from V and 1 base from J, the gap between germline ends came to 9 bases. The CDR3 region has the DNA TGCGCCAGCAGCCAAGATAGAAGTAATAACTATGGCTACACCTTC. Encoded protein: CASSQDRSNNYGYTF.

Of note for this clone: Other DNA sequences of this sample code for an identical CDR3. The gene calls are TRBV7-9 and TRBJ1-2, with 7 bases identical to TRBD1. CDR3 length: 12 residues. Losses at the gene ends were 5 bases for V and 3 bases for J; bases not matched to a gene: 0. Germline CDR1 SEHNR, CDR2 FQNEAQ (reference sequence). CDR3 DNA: TGTGCCAGCAGCCAGGGGGACTATGGCTACACCTTC. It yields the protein CASSQGDYGYTF.

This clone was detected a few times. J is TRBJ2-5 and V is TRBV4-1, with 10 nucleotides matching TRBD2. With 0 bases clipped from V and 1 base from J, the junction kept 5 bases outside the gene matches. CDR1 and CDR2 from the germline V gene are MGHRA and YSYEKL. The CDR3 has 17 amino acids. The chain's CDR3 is CASSQDESGGAQETQYF. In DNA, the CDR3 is TGCGCCAGCAGCCAAGATGAAAGCGGGGGGGCCCAAGAGACCCAGTACTTC.

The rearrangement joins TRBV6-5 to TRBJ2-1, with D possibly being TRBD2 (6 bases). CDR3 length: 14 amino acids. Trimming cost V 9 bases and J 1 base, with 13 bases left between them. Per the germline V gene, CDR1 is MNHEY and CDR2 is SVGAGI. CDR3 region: CASTPGLSYNEQFF. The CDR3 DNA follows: TGTGCCAGTACCCCGGGACTTTCCTACAATGAGCAGTTCTTC.

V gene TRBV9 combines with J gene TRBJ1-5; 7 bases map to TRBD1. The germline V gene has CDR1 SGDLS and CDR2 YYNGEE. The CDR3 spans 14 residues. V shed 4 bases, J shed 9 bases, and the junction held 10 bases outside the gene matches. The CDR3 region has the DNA TGTGCCAGCAGCCCTGCGGGACAGTCTCGGCCCCAGCATTTT. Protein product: CASSPAGQSRPQHF. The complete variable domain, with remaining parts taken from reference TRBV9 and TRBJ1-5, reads DSGVTQTPKHLITATGQRVTLRCSPRSGDLSVYWYQQSLDQGLQFLIQYYNGEERAKGNILERFSAQQFPDLHSELNLSSLELGDSALYFCASSPAGQSRPQHFGDGTRLSIL.

CDR3: CASSYLFGQGVGEAFF. In nucleotides, the CDR3 is TGTGCCAGCAGTTACCTTTTCGGACAGGGGGTTGGTGAAGCTTTCTTT. The rearrangement links TRBV6-2 or TRBV6-3 to TRBJ1-1; TRBD1 matches 10 bases. Trimming at V came to 2 bases and at J to 7 bases, leaving 10 bases not matched to a gene. This CDR3 region has 16 residues. The germline gives CDR1 MNHEY, CDR2 SVGEGT.

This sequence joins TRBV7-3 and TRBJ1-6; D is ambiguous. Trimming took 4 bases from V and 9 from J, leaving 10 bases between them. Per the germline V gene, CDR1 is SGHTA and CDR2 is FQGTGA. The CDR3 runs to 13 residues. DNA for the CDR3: TGTGCCAGCAGCTCGAGGCCTGGTTCACCCCTCCACTTT. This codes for CASSSRPGSPLHF.

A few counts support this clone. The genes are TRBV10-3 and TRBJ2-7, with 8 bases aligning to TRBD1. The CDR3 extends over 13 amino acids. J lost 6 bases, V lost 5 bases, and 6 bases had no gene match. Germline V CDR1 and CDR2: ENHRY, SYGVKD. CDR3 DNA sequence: TGTGCCATCAGTCCGGGACAGGAAGGCGAGCAGTACGTC. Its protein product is CAISPGQEGEQYV.

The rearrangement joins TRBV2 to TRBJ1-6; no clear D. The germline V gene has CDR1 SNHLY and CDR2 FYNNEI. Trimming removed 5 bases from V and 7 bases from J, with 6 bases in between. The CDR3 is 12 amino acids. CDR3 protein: CASSNGNSPLHF. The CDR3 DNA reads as TGTGCCAGCAGTAACGGGAATTCACCCCTCCACTTT.

The CDR3 DNA sequence: TGCAGCGGGTGGACAGGGGGGGTTGAAGCTTTCTTT. Translation: CSGWTGGVEAFF. V is TRBV29-1 and J is TRBJ1-1; 10 nucleotides agree with TRBD1. Germline V CDR1 and CDR2: SQVTM, ANQGSEA. CDR3 length: 12 amino acids. J gave up 7 bases and V 7 bases, and 6 bases lay outside the gene matches.

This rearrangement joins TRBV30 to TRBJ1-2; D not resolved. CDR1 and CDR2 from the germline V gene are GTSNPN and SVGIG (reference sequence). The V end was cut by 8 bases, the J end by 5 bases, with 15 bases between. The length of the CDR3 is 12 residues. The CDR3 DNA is TGTGCCGAACGGGAGTTGGGGTATGGCTACACCTTC. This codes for CAERELGYGYTF. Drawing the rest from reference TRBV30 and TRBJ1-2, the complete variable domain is SQTIHQWPATLVQPVGSPLSLECTVEGTSNPNLYWYRQAAGRGLQLLFYSVGIGQISSEVPQNLSASRPQDRQFILSSKKLLLSDSGFYLCAERELGYGYTFGSGTRLTVV.

CDR3 in amino acids: CASSPYRDTEAFF. CDR3 nucleotides: TGTGCCAGCAGTCCATACAGAGACACTGAAGCTTTCTTT. This rearrangement joins TRBV6-5 to TRBJ1-1; no firm D call. There are 13 residues in the CDR3. Trimming stripped 5 bases from V and 3 bases from J, with 10 bases between. The germline V gene encodes CDR1 MNHEY and CDR2 SVGAGI.

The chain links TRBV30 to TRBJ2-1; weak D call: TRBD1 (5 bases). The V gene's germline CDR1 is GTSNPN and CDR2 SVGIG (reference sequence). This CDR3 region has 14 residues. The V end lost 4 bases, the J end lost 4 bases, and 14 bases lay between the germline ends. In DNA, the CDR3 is TGTGCCTGGAAAAAGGACATAACTTACAATGAGCAGTTCTTC. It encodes CAWKKDITYNEQFF.

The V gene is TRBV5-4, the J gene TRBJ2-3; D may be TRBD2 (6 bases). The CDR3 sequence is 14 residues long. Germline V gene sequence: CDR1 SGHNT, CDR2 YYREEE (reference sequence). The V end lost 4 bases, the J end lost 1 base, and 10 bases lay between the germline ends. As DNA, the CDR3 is TGTGCCAGCAGCAGCGGGCTGGGCACAGATACGCAGTATTTT. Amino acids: CASSSGLGTDTQYF.

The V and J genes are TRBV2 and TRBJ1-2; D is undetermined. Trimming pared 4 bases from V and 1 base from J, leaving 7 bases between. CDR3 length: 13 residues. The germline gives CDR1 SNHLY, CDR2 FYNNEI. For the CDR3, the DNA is TGTGCCAGCAGTGTCGGGGATAACTATGGCTACACCTTC. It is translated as CASSVGDNYGYTF.

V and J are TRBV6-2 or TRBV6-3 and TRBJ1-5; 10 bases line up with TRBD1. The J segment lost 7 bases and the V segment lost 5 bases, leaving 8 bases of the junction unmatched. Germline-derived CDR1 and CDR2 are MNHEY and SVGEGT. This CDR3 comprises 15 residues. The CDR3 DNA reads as TGTGCCAGCAGTGCGACAGGGGGCGAAGGACAGCCCCAGCATTTT. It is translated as CASSATGGEGQPQHF.

The CDR3 here is CASSEEGQTQYF. The DNA of the CDR3 is TGTGCCAGCAGTGAAGAGGGACAGACGCAGTATTTT. The chain is built from TRBV2 and TRBJ2-3, with TRBD1 identical over 7 bases. The CDR3 is 12 amino acids. V lost 1 base to trimming and J lost 9 bases; unmatched junction nucleotides: 1. Germline V lookup: CDR1 SNHLY, CDR2 FYNNEI.

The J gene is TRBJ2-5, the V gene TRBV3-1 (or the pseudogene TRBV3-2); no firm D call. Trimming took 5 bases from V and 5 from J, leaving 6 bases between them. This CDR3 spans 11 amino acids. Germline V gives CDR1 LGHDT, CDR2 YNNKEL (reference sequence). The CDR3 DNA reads TGTGCCAGCAGCTCCATTGAGACCCAGTACTTC. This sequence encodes CASSSIETQYF.

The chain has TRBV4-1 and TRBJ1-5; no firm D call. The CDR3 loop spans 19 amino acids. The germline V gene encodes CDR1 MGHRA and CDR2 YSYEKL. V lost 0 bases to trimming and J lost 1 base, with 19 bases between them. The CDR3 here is CASSQDLFGMVRSNQPQHF. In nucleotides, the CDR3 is TGCGCCAGCAGCCAAGACTTATTCGGGATGGTGAGGAGCAATCAGCCCCAGCATTTT.